These 2 T cell receptor beta chains originate from one sample sequenced in a study of T-cell memory formation after mild COVID-19. TCRdb recomputed calls from the 5' RACE reads with MiXCR, one row per CDR3 protein. The sample shows approximately 300,000 distinct CDR3 sequences, 15% to 20% of them seen only once. Material for sequencing was PBMCs or a T cell subset sorted from them (not recorded which). The receptor source for this set is a man younger than 30 who had mild COVID-19 (a few samples of this study predate the infection). Cell type and time point are not known.

This clonotype was counted between two and nine times. The chain couples TRBV7-8 to TRBJ2-3; no firm D call. Germline CDR1 is SGHVS and CDR2 is FQNEAQ. V was cut by 1 base and J by 6 bases, with 8 bases left in between. CDR3 length: 13 residues. CDR3 residues: CASSLGPPDTQYF. For the CDR3, the DNA is TGTGCCAGCAGCTTAGGTCCGCCGGATACGCAGTATTTT. Full variable domain (rest looked up from reference TRBV7-8 and TRBJ2-3): GAGVSQSPRYKVAKRGQDVALRCDPISGHVSLFWYQQALGQGPEFLTYFQNEAQLDKSGLPSDRFFAERPEGSVSTLKIQRTQQEDSAVYLCASSLGPPDTQYFGPGTRLTVL.

The chain carries TRBV4-3 and TRBJ2-3; D is unresolved. V dropped 0 bases and J dropped 6 bases, with 7 bases sitting between them. The CDR3 extends over 13 amino acids. Looked up from germline, CDR1 is LGHNA and CDR2 is YSLEER. The CDR3 DNA is TGCGCCAGCAGCCAAGATGTAGGGGATACGCAGTATTTT. Encoded protein: CASSQDVGDTQYF.